These 6 T cell receptor beta chains were all obtained from the same sample, sequenced in a study of Ad26.COV2.S vaccination and SARS-CoV-2 variants. Profiling relied on immunoSEQ multiplex PCR, and the TCRdb table lists in-frame clones only, not all of them. The sample has 380,000 or so clones, 83% seen once. The treatment was: around 19 received Ad26.COV2.S at low or high dose, single or two shots; about five received placebo; per-sample allocation not given. It was on day 63 after the first vaccine or placebo injection that samples were taken. Sequenced material: peripheral blood, taken in a trial of Ad26.COV2.S vaccine versus placebo. All receptors come from a person aged 18-60 years who received the Ad26.COV2.S COVID-19 vaccine or a placebo.

This chain joins TRBV7-2 and TRBJ2-7; 7 nucleotides match TRBD2. Germline V gives CDR1 SGHTA, CDR2 FQGNSA. Unmatched junction bases numbered 8, after V lost 5 bases and J lost 4 bases. The CDR3 contains 14 residues. This chain's CDR3 is CASSPREFGYEQYF. The CDR3 nucleotides read TGTGCCAGCAGCCCGCGGGAGTTCGGGTACGAGCAGTACTTC.

The gene calls are TRBV11-2 and TRBJ2-5; TRBD2 is a possible D gene (5 bases). The CDR3 covers 12 residues. The V and J ends lost 5 bases and 7 bases respectively, with 11 bases between them. Germline loops: CDR1 SGHAT, CDR2 FQNNGV. As DNA, the CDR3 is TGTGCCAGCAGCGTCGACCGGGGGACCCAGTACTTC. Amino acid sequence: CASSVDRGTQYF.

The chain links TRBV7-2 to TRBJ1-2; no clear D. Germline CDR1 is SGHTA and CDR2 is FQGNSA. The CDR3 spans 15 residues. Trimming took 1 base from V and 8 from J, leaving 17 bases between them. CDR3 coding DNA: TGTGCCAGCAGCTTAGATACTCACAATGAGTGGGGCTACACCTTC. Translated, it gives CASSLDTHNEWGYTF.

Notes on this clone: The same CDR3 arises from other DNA sequences in this sample as well. This chain links TRBV5-1 with TRBJ1-1, with D unresolved. Germline assignment: CDR1 SGHRS and CDR2 YFSETQ. Trimming cost V 0 bases and J 4 bases, with 10 bases left between them. The length of the CDR3 is 14 residues. The DNA of the CDR3 is TGCGCCAGCAGCTTGGTTTCGGGTAGCACTGAAGCTTTCTTT. Amino acids: CASSLVSGSTEAFF.

The chain employs TRBV2 and TRBJ2-1; 8 bases are shared with TRBD2. In germline, CDR1 is SNHLY, CDR2 FYNNEI. V lost 5 bases, J lost 6 bases, and 6 bases stayed unmatched. This CDR3 region has 14 residues. The CDR3 sequence: CASSKMTSVNEQFF. The DNA for the CDR3 is TGTGCCAGCAGTAAAATGACTAGCGTCAATGAGCAGTTCTTC.

The J gene is TRBJ2-4, the V gene TRBV27; TRBD1 aligns across 10 bases. This CDR3 is 14 amino acids long. The V gene end was trimmed by 6 bases and the J gene end by 6 bases; junction bases not matched to a gene: 5. Per the germline V gene, CDR1 is MNHEY and CDR2 is SMNVEV (reference sequence). The CDR3 DNA follows: TGTGCCAGCAGGACAGGGGGCTGGGGAAACATTCAGTACTTC. Its protein product is CASRTGGWGNIQYF.